This TCR beta chain was sequenced in a study of OX40 agonist ivuxolimab in advanced cancers. The CDR3 is 14 amino acids. Germline V CDR1 and CDR2: SEHNR, FQNEAQ (reference sequence). The trim removed 4 bases at V and 0 bases at J, leaving 2 bases unmatched. This table comes from immunoSEQ multiplex PCR, and its TCRdb copy is limited to in-frame clones, with some not included. The sample holds 65,000 to 90,000 clones; 86% are singletons and the top ten take 0.68%. Note on this clone: Its antigen is as yet unknown.

Study results and limitations: Several nonresponders also turned out to have low normalized T-cell clonal expansion. Clonal expansion by week 6 occurred in CD4+ and CD8+ blood T cells (at 0.1 to 3.0 mg/kg).

The sequencing here drew on CD4+ or CD8+ T cells sorted from blood, taken in a trial of the OX40 agonist ivuxolimab. The rearrangement joins TRBV7-9 to TRBJ1-2, with 7 positions matching TRBD1. The receptor comes from an adult with an advanced solid tumor such as melanoma, head and neck, liver or kidney cancer. The CDR3 sequence: CASSWGQSNYGYTF. The CDR3 DNA reads TGTGCCAGCAGCTGGGGACAGTCTAACTATGGCTACACCTTC.